This record looks at one T cell receptor beta chain sequence and its context. The antigen it binds to is not known. No quality values exist for individual bases; no much larger clone is one base distant. These data originate in a study of blood T cell repertoires in COVID-19 (dated by TCRdb to between 2020 and 2021). With regard to the full study: Samples covering the acute and convalescent phases of COVID-19 were provided by collaborators in the United States, Italy and Spain. The material from the prospective study consisted of cDNA or gDNA derived from T cells, B-cell-depleted T cells, or PBMCs. The dataset comprised deeply sampled blood TCRbeta repertoires from subjects exposed to, actively infected with, or recovered from COVID-19. The repertoires were made available in a free public database intended to serve as a resource for research on the immune response to SARS-CoV-2. The samples were drawn from two sources: the first 160 participants of the ongoing ImmuneRACE study, and about 1,300 subjects contributed by 6 global collaborators. A de-identified subject ID, COVID-19 status, age in years and sex were almost always included in the sample metadata. HLA class I and class II types, where available, came from metadata supplied by the sample provider rather than from assay-based typing. The paper as a whole reports these results and caveats: The quantity of clinical and demographic metadata differed by source and by participant and was supplied without curation.

The V and J ends are trimmed by 3 bases and 1 base, leaving 12 bases between them. Spanning cysteine to phenylalanine, the CDR3 consists of 14 amino acids. Only the CDR3 portion is preserved as DNA: 42 bases, with reading frame beginning at the first base. Looking up the germline V gene yields CDR1 SQVTM and CDR2 ANQGSEA. TCRbeta CDR3 regions were amplified from genomic DNA by means of the immunoSEQ Assay, a bias-controlled multiplex PCR. In the original analysis: The number of nucleated cells in each sample was estimated by amplification of reference gene primers within the assay. To quantify the absolute abundance of each unique TCRbeta CDR3 rearrangement, sequence reads were collapsed and filtered. Productive Simpson clonality was computed per sample as the square root of Simpson's diversity index over productive rearrangements. TCRdb took over this immuneACCESS table, retaining in-frame rearrangements with V and J assigned. Such tables are incomplete; in checked studies, under half of the missing clones stem from an unresolved V gene, and the remainder is unexplained. V and J calls and clone size are those listed in that table; D and trimming were worked out from the DNA. This sample holds some 140,000 clones; about four fifths were observed only once. The ten biggest clones cover more than 15% of the sample.

Participants in the prospective study were aged roughly 18 to 89 years, lived in 20 to 30 United States geographic areas, and enrolled through a virtual design. In the prospective study, participants were assigned to cohorts based on the clinical history participants reported in a screening survey and a study questionnaire. For ImmuneRACE Cohort 3, a participant was defined as recovered based on two consecutive negative NP/OP PCR tests, clearance by a healthcare professional, or resolution of symptoms. Mobile phlebotomists in the prospective study collected whole blood, serum and a nasopharyngeal or oropharyngeal swab from every participant. Over a roughly two-month period, participants in the prospective study had the option of providing additional blood draws and questionnaires. Blood samples from the prospective study were shipped frozen or at room temperature prior to DNA extraction.

The chain is made from TRBV29-1 and TRBJ2-5, and the D gene may be TRBD1, 5 bases matching. The sequence came from a man between 25 and 39 years old who had recovered from COVID-19. The sample was PBMCs or T cells enriched from blood (not recorded which). The DNA is as follows: TGCAGCGTTGAGGGGCATATGATCCAAGAGACCCAGTACTTC. Translated, it reads CSVEGHMIQETQYF.